The 6 T cell receptor beta chains given below trace back to one sample, sequenced in a study of CD8+ T cells in alopecia areata. Treatment reported: oral pan-JAK inhibitor, 5-10 mg twice daily. cDNA prepared by RNA extraction and subsequent reverse transcription served as the template for sequencing. Only in-frame clones appear in the TCRdb table, and some are missing; sequencing was by immunoSEQ multiplex PCR. This table has about 210,000 clones, around two fifths appearing once. Sequencing was performed on CD4+ T cells sorted from blood, taken at approximately week 36, from a patient treated with tofacitinib. The source of these receptors is a human donor with alopecia areata.

This sequence joins TRBV2 and TRBJ2-7; TRBD2 is a possible D gene (6 bases). Germline CDR1 reads SNHLY; CDR2 reads FYNNEI. The CDR3 is 15 residues long. V was pared by 5 bases and J by 1 base, with 15 bases between. The CDR3 DNA follows: TGTGCCAGCAGTCTCACCCCCCGGGGGTCCTACGAGCAGTACTTC. It yields the protein CASSLTPRGSYEQYF.

This clone was detected only a few times. V is TRBV18 and J is TRBJ2-1; 9 nucleotides align to TRBD2. The germline V gene has CDR1 KGHSH and CDR2 LQKENI. The CDR3 is 16 amino acids. The trim removed 5 bases at V and 0 bases at J, leaving 5 bases unmatched. For the CDR3, the DNA is TGTGCCAGCTCAGTGGGTAGCGGGAGCTCCTACAATGAGCAGTTCTTC. It translates to CASSVGSGSSYNEQFF.

The sample holds a few counts of this clone. The V gene is TRBV10-3, the J gene TRBJ2-7, with a tentative D call TRBD1 (5 bases). This CDR3 contains 20 residues. Between the trimmed V and J ends, which lost 3 bases and 0 bases, there was a span of 27 bases. Germline CDR1 and CDR2: ENHRY and SYGVKD. The CDR3 protein is CAISDSLGGLASRDSYEQYF. In DNA, the CDR3 is TGTGCCATCAGTGATTCTCTCGGTGGCCTCGCAAGCAGGGACTCCTACGAGCAGTACTTC.

This chain joins TRBV6-5 and TRBJ1-2; D remains unclear. The ends were cut back, 3 bases at V and 8 bases at J, with 13 bases in the middle. The CDR3 is made up of 13 amino acids. Germline CDR1 MNHEY, CDR2 SVGAGI. Written as DNA, the CDR3 is TGTGCCAGCAGTTATGACGGCCGGTTGGGCTACACCTTC. Its translation: CASSYDGRLGYTF.

The chain recombines TRBV15 with TRBJ2-7, with D unresolved. With 1 base removed from V and 6 bases from J, the gap between germline ends came to 4 bases. The germline V gene encodes CDR1 LNHNV and CDR2 YYDKDF (reference sequence). This CDR3 comprises 11 residues. Written as DNA, the CDR3 is TGTGCCACCAGCAGAGGGACCGAGCAGTACTTC. This codes for CATSRGTEQYF.

This clone was counted many times. V and J are TRBV7-2 and TRBJ2-7; TRBD2 matches at 7 bases. Germline CDR1 SGHTA, CDR2 FQGNSA. There are 15 residues in the CDR3. Germline trimming cut 5 bases from V and 0 bases from J; bases unmatched to any gene: 7. CDR3 in amino acids: CASSLSGPSSYEQYF. CDR3 coding DNA: TGTGCCAGCAGCCTTAGCGGGCCTAGCTCCTACGAGCAGTACTTC.